These 9 T cell receptor beta chains share one sample of origin, sequenced in a study of blood T cell repertoires in COVID-19. TCRdb's table, derived via immunoSEQ multiplex PCR, lists solely in-frame clones and lacks some. The sample includes approximately 260,000 clones, roughly four fifths seen only once; the top ten take roughly 3.1%. Sequencing was carried out using PBMCs or T cells enriched from blood (not recorded which). Receptors originate from a man aged 50 to 60 who had recovered from COVID-19.

The chain has TRBV4-3 and TRBJ1-2, with D perhaps matching TRBD1 (6 bases). The germline CDR1 and CDR2 sequences are LGHNA and YSLEER. The V and J ends lost 0 bases and 4 bases respectively, with 18 bases between them. The CDR3 extends over 17 amino acids. The CDR3 spells CASSQDLAGAMLYGYTF. CDR3 bases: TGCGCCAGCAGCCAAGATCTCGCGGGGGCTATGCTCTATGGCTACACCTTC.

The gene calls are TRBV10-3 and TRBJ2-7, with D possibly TRBD2 on 5 matching bases. With 0 bases removed from V and 4 bases from J, the gap between germline ends came to 16 bases. This CDR3 is 16 amino acids long. CDR1 ENHRY and CDR2 SYGVKD come from the germline V gene. The CDR3 nucleotides read TGTGCCATCAGTGAGTCCGTTGTTAGCGACCGGTACGAGCAGTACTTC. This encodes CAISESVVSDRYEQYF.

The genes are TRBV6-5 and TRBJ1-2; D may be TRBD1 (5 bases). The CDR3 runs 14 residues. Between the trimmed V and J ends, which lost 10 bases and 1 base, there was a span of 16 bases. The germline V gene has CDR1 MNHEY and CDR2 SVGAGI. CDR3 protein: CATAAGPINYGYTF. DNA of the CDR3: TGTGCCACAGCCGCAGGGCCCATTAACTATGGCTACACCTTC.

The chain carries TRBV19 and TRBJ1-5; 10 bases are shared with TRBD1. Germline V gene sequence: CDR1 LNHDA, CDR2 SQIVND (reference sequence). CDR3 size: 14 residues. With V trimmed by 3 bases and J by 5 bases, 1 base remained unmatched. This chain's CDR3 is CASSIGTGDQPQHF. Here the CDR3 DNA reads TGTGCCAGTAGTATTGGGACAGGGGATCAGCCCCAGCATTTT.

This clone was picked up a small number of times. The V call is TRBV29-1, the J call TRBJ2-3; tentative D call: TRBD1 (5 bases). CDR1 is SQVTM, CDR2 ANQGSEA, per germline. The CDR3 runs to 15 residues. The V end was cut by 3 bases, the J end by 4 bases, with 17 bases between. The CDR3 bases are TGCAGCGTTGATAGGGCAGGGCAAGGCTCAGATACGCAGTATTTT. Encoded protein: CSVDRAGQGSDTQYF.

The chain uses TRBV3-1 (or the pseudogene TRBV3-2) and TRBJ1-3; maybe TRBD1 (6 bases). V lost 2 bases and J 0 bases, leaving 11 bases between the germline ends. Germline assignment: CDR1 LGHDT and CDR2 YNNKEL (reference sequence). The CDR3 is 16 residues long. The CDR3 loop reads CASSQRTAFSGNTIYF. The DNA for the CDR3 is TGTGCCAGCAGCCAAAGGACAGCGTTCTCTGGAAACACCATATATTTT.

V usage is TRBV6-2 or TRBV6-3 and J usage is TRBJ2-3; D unclear. The CDR3 runs 16 residues. The V end lost 2 bases, the J end lost 2 bases, and 14 bases lay between the germline ends. Germline CDR1 and CDR2: MNHEY and SVGEGT. The CDR3 loop is CASSYPRLVPTDTQYF. The CDR3, as DNA: TGTGCCAGCAGTTACCCCAGGCTGGTTCCCACAGATACGCAGTATTTT.

V and J are TRBV3-1 (or the pseudogene TRBV3-2) and TRBJ2-2; the match to TRBD2 covers 14 bases. V gave up 4 bases and J gave up 8 bases; unmatched junction bases: 6. This CDR3 comprises 16 residues. Germline V gene sequence: CDR1 LGHDT, CDR2 YNNKEL (reference sequence). CDR3 loop: CASSRRLAGGSGELFF. In DNA, the CDR3 is TGTGCCAGCAGCCGCCGACTAGCGGGAGGGTCGGGGGAGCTGTTTTTT.

This sequence joins TRBV5-5 and TRBJ2-1; no reliable D call. Germline V gene data show CDR1 as SGHKS and CDR2 as YYEKEE (reference sequence). Deletions cut 0 bases from V and 3 bases from J, with 7 bases between. CDR3 length: 14 residues. Written as DNA, the CDR3 is TGTGCCAGCAGCTTGGATCGGGTCTACAATGAGCAGTTCTTC. The encoded protein is CASSLDRVYNEQFF.